This T cell receptor beta chain was identified in a study of T cells in Graves' hyperthyroidism and ophthalmopathy. Amplified TCR beta CDR3 regions came from RNA transcripts. TCR CDR3 regions were first amplified by RT-PCR with HTBI primers. TCRdb fed the multiplex PCR reads into MiXCR, producing one record per CDR3 protein. The table lists 600,000 to 800,000 distinct CDR3 sequences, approximately 36% of them singletons, with around 31% in the top ten. When ophthalmopathy did not progress within 18 months, Graves' hyperthyroidism was considered stable. This receptor was obtained from a woman aged 40 to 55 with Graves' hyperthyroidism. The specimen sequenced was blood.

CDR3 DNA sequence: TGTGCCAGCAGCGAGACGCCAGACTCTGGAAACACCATATATTTT. It codes for CASSETPDSGNTIYF. The chain links TRBV9 to TRBJ1-3; no reliable D call. The CDR3 covers 15 residues. Germline CDR1 reads SGDLS; CDR2 reads YYNGEE. V was shortened by 3 bases and J by 0 bases, with 10 bases between the two germline ends. Supplemented by reference TRBV9 and TRBJ1-3, the full variable domain reads DSGVTQTPKHLITATGQRVTLRCSPRSGDLSVYWYQQSLDQGLQFLIQYYNGEERAKGNILERFSAQQFPDLHSELNLSSLELGDSALYFCASSETPDSGNTIYFGEGSWLTVV.